This TCR beta chain was captured in a study of CD8+CD57+ T cells in acquired aplastic anemia (dated 2018 in TCRdb). Regarding the study in general: Extracted DNA from sorted CD4+ and CD8+ cells averaged about 2.9 ug, ranging from about 0.19 to 30 ug. CD8+CD57+ expansion was defined as a frequency above the mean frequency observed in healthy subjects. The paper's findings and limits, for the study overall: About 28 CD8+ CDR3 sequences were found in both patients and controls but appeared to be highly expressed in patients and within the immunodominant clones of the patients. CD8+ Simpson's diversity did not differ significantly between patients and healthy controls (P=0.060).

The patients picked for sequencing were ones in whom flow cytometry had shown an expansion of CD8+CD57+ cells. Every patient had a diagnosis of severe acquired aplastic anemia based on International Study of Aplastic Anemia and Agranulocytosis and Camitta criteria. Patients had received no therapy at the time of blood sampling. The study deep-sequenced TCR repertoires of sorted CD4+ and CD8+ blood T cells from severe aplastic anemia patients and healthy subjects. Patients were enrolled under clinicaltrials.gov protocols 00001620, 01623167, 00001397, 00071045, 00081523 and 00961064 in the USA. Ficoll-Paque density gradient centrifugation was used to isolate peripheral blood mononuclear cells. Before DNA was extracted, CD4+ and CD8+ T cells were sorted using either FACS or magnetic beads. TCR beta VDJ combination and CDR3 sequence profiling used genomic DNA as the template. An Illumina HiSeq 2000 was used for TCR repertoire sequencing. The source study handled its data this way. TRBV/TRBJ rearrangement plots, CDR3 size and DJ length profiles, and Simpson's diversity index were used to evaluate the repertoires. The immunodominant clone was defined as the most abundant DNA sequence in deep sequencing data. CDR3 amino acid sequences were checked for sharing between subjects and were compared against published repertoires and the VDJdb database. TCRdb cleaned the public reads at Q25 with fastp, built clones with MiXCR and kept in-frame beta chains. Rows are unified per CDR3 protein, each entry keeping the most common DNA and genes. The V and J calls here are based on TCRdb, not the publication. Here the sample has 300,000 or so distinct CDR3 sequences; roughly 53% occur a single time. The top ten clones comprise around 1.3% of the sample.

Concerning this clonotype itself: What antigen it recognizes has not been identified. There are no base qualities to consult, and no much larger clone falls within one base.

The CDR3 sequence holds 14 residues, the cysteine and phenylalanine included. The read is trimmed to its CDR3 DNA, 42 bases read in frame from base 1. Trimming costs V 3 bases and J 1 base, and their ends lie 9 bases apart. Sequences DFQATT (CDR1) and SNEGSKA (CDR2) are obtained from the germline V gene (reference sequence). The rearrangement joined TRBV20-1 to TRBJ2-2; matching of 5 bases hints at TRBD1 as the D gene. This TCR derives from a human donor with aplastic anemia. The sample was sorted CD4+, CD8+, or CD8+CD57+ T cells (not recorded which) from PBMCs. The DNA sequence follows: TGCAGTGCTAGTAGGGGCCAGAACACCGGGGAGCTGTTTTTT. The resulting protein is CSASRGQNTGELFF.